What follows are 2 T cell receptor beta chains derived from one specimen sequenced in a study of blood T cell repertoires in COVID-19 (dated by TCRdb to the early 2020s). The method behind the library was the immunoSEQ multiplex PCR assay. The clones in this table, taken by TCRdb from immuneACCESS, are in-frame only. Not every clone is retained; where verified, under half of the shortfall comes from an unresolved V gene, and the cause of the rest is unknown. This sample holds a few hundred thousand clones; roughly 87% were observed only once. 2.5% to 3.5% of the sample is held by the ten biggest clonotypes. Sample: PBMCs or T cells enriched from blood (not recorded which). The receptors originated from a woman aged 30 to 39 who had recovered from COVID-19.

This clone was recorded once. The chain links TRBV7-9 to TRBJ2-1; 8 positions agree with TRBD2. From germline, CDR1 is SEHNR and CDR2 FQNEAQ (reference sequence). The CDR3 sequence is 15 residues long. The junction had 9 bases not matched to a gene; V was cut back by 6 bases and J by 5 bases. The CDR3: CASSSSGGLDNEQFF. Here the CDR3 DNA reads TGTGCCAGCAGTTCCAGCGGGGGCCTCGACAATGAGCAGTTCTTC.

The chain employs TRBV7-2 and TRBJ1-2; 7 bases align to TRBD1. V lost 5 bases to trimming and J lost 2 bases; unmatched junction nucleotides: 5. In germline, CDR1 is SGHTA, CDR2 FQGNSA. The length of the CDR3 is 14 residues. The CDR3 nucleotides read TGTGCCAGCAGCCAGGTGGGACAGAACTATGGCTACACCTTC. It codes for CASSQVGQNYGYTF.